The entry below gives a single TCR beta chain sequence along with its context. The data derive from a study of blood T cells in healthy people across ages. The use of a sample-barcoded 5' primer and a J-beta primer mix characterized a second PCR of about 7 to 12 cycles. TCRdb re-called the 5' RACE reads through MiXCR, storing one row per CDR3 protein. The table records about 670,000 distinct CDR3 sequences, around 50% of them present only once. The CDR3 consists of 14 residues. V was pared by 6 bases and J by 0 bases, with 11 bases between. Germline V gene sequence: CDR1 SQVTM, CDR2 ANQGSEA. Sequencing was performed on blood. The origin of this receptor is a woman over 75 in good health. This rearrangement joins TRBV29-1 to TRBJ2-2; no reliable D call. The CDR3 region is CSVPRYTNTGELFF. The CDR3 DNA sequence: TGCAGCGTCCCGAGATATACGAACACCGGGGAGCTGTTTTTT.